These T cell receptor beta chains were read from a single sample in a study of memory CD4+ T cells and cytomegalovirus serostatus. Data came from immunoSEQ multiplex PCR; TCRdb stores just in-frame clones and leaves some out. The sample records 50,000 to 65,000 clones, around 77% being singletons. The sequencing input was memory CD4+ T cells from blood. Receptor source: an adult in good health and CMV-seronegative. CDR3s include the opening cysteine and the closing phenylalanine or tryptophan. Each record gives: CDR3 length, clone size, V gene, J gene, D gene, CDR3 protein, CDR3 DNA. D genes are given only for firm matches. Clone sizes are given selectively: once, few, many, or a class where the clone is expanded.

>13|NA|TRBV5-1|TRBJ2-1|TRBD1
CASSLGQGDEQFF
TGCGCCAGCAGCTTGGGACAGGGAGATGAGCAGTTCTTC
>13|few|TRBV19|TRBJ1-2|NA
CASSITDDYGYTF
TGTGCCAGTAGTATAACAGATGACTATGGCTACACCTTC
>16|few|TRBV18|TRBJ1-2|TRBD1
CASSPPSTGVEGGYTF
TGTGCCAGCTCACCACCCTCAACAGGGGTTGAAGGTGGCTACACCTTC
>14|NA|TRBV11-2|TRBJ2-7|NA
CASSLEWVGGRKYF
TGTGCCAGCAGCTTAGAGTGGGTCGGGGGAAGGAAGTACTTC
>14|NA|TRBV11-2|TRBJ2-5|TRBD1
CASSAGQGEETQYF
TGTGCCAGCAGCGCGGGACAGGGCGAAGAGACCCAGTACTTC
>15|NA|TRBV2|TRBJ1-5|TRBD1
CASRADRVSRQPQHF
TGTGCCAGTCGCGCCGACAGGGTATCGCGGCAGCCCCAGCATTTT
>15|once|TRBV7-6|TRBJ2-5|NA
CASSLDLGPEETQYF
TGTGCCAGCAGCTTAGATCTGGGGCCCGAAGAGACCCAGTACTTC
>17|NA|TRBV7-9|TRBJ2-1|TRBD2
CASSLMGLAGGPVEQFF
TGTGCCAGCAGCTTAATGGGACTAGCGGGAGGCCCGGTAGAGCAGTTCTTC
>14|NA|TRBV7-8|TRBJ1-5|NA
CASSLSEGGQPQHF
TGTGCCAGCAGCTTGAGTGAGGGCGGACAGCCCCAGCATTTT
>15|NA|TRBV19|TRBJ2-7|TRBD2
CASSSLAGANYEQYF
TGTGCCAGTAGTTCACTAGCGGGGGCGAACTACGAGCAGTACTTC
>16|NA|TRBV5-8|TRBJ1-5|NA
CASSPNRVYSNQPQHF
TGTGCCAGCAGCCCGAACAGGGTGTATAGCAATCAGCCCCAGCATTTT
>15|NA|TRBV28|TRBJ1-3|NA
CASSLPPPGGNTIYF
TGTGCCAGCAGTTTACCGCCCCCAGGGGGAAACACCATATATTTT
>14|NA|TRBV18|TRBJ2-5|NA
CASSPRNSQETQYF
TGTGCCAGCTCACCCCGGAACTCCCAAGAGACCCAGTACTTC
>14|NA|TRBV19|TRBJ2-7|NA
CASSLQEPPNEQYF
TGTGCCAGTAGTTTACAGGAACCCCCCAACGAGCAGTACTTC
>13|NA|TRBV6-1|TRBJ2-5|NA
CASGGVHQETQYF
TGTGCCAGCGGGGGAGTACACCAAGAGACCCAGTACTTC
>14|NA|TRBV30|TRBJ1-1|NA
CAWSAITGWGVAFF
TGTGCCTGGAGTGCCATCACAGGGTGGGGGGTAGCTTTCTTT
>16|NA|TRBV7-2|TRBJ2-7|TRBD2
CASSLDSSGTSYEQYF
TGTGCCAGCAGCCTTGACTCTAGCGGGACCTCCTACGAGCAGTACTTC
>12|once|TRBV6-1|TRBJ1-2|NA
CASSEADYGYTF
TGTGCCAGCAGTGAAGCTGACTATGGCTACACCTTC
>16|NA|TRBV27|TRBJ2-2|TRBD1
CASSFLTGVRTGELFF
TGTGCCAGCAGTTTCCTGACAGGGGTTAGAACCGGGGAGCTGTTTTTT
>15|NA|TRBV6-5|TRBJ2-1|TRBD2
CASRRLAGGFGYGFF
TGTGCCAGCAGGAGACTAGCGGGAGGGTTTGGATATGGATTCTTC
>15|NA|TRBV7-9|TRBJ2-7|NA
CASSLGKGFVGEQYF
TGTGCCAGCAGCTTGGGCAAGGGGTTTGTTGGCGAGCAGTACTTC
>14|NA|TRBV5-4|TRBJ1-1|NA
CASSVVGGNTEAFF
TGTGCCAGCAGCGTTGTAGGGGGGAACACTGAAGCTTTCTTT
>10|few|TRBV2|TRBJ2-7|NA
CASSLYEQYF
TGTGCCAGCAGTCTGTACGAGCAGTACTTC
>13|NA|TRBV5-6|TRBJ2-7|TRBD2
CASSLGLAGKQYF
TGTGCCAGCAGCCTCGGACTAGCGGGAAAGCAGTACTTC
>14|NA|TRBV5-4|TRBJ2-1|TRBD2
CASSLERTRGGQFF
TGTGCCAGCAGCTTGGAAAGGACTAGGGGCGGGCAGTTCTTC
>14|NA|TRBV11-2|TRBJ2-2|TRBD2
CASSLERGAGELFF
TGTGCCAGCAGCTTAGAGCGGGGGGCCGGGGAGCTGTTTTTT
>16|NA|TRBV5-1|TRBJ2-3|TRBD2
CASSWPTSGRSDTQYF
TGCGCCAGCAGCTGGCCGACTAGCGGGAGATCAGATACGCAGTATTTT
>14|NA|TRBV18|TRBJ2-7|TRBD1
CASSPRQGTYEQYF
TGTGCCAGCTCACCTCGACAGGGGACCTACGAGCAGTACTTC
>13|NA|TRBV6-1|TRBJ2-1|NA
CASRAASVNEQFF
TGTGCCAGCAGAGCAGCTTCTGTCAATGAGCAGTTCTTC
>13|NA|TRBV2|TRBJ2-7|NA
CASTQAKVSEQYF
TGTGCCAGCACACAGGCAAAAGTGAGCGAGCAGTACTTC
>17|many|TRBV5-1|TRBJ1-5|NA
CATTPVWGADSNQPQHF
TGCGCCACTACGCCAGTTTGGGGGGCGGATAGCAATCAGCCCCAGCATTTT
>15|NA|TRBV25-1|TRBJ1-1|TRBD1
CASSPPGGPSTEAFF
TGTGCCAGCAGTCCGCCAGGGGGCCCCTCCACTGAAGCTTTCTTT
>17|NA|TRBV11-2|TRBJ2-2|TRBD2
CASSKAPSGGNTGELFF
TGTGCCAGCTCAAAAGCCCCCAGCGGGGGAAACACCGGGGAGCTGTTTTTT
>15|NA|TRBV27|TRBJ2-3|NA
CASYDWNFRADTQYF
TGTGCCAGCTACGACTGGAACTTTCGGGCAGATACGCAGTATTTT
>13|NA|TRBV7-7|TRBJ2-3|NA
CASSFSGADTQYF
TGTGCTAGCAGCTTCAGCGGCGCGGATACGCAGTATTTT
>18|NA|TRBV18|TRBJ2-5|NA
CASSPPSRTARGQETQYF
TGTGCCAGCTCACCACCGTCGAGGACAGCTAGGGGTCAGGAGACCCAGTACTTC
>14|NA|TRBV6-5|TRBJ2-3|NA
CASSPPGLTDTQYF
TGTGCCAGCAGCCCACCGGGACTTACAGATACGCAGTATTTT
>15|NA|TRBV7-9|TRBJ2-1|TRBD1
CASSLAGQGSHEQFF
TGTGCCAGCAGCTTAGCAGGACAGGGAAGCCATGAGCAGTTCTTC
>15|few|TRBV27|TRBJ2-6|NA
CASSLTGIGANVLTF
TGTGCCAGCAGTTTAACAGGGATCGGGGCCAACGTCCTGACTTTC